The sequence of this T cell receptor beta chain was determined in a study of human T cells and chemical hapten exposure (dated by TCRdb to about 2021). About the investigation overall: For sensitization, 2% DPC in acetone was applied to a roughly 2 cm by roughly 2 cm area of upper inner arm skin. This study followed changes in the peripheral blood TCR repertoire in vivo during primary and secondary sensitization of alopecia patients to the hapten diphenylcyclopropenone (DPC). Blood samples were taken from patients before sensitization (week 0) and then at 2, 6 and about 24 weeks after DPC sensitization. Patch testing was done on the upper back using Finn chambers containing 0.01% DPC, and results were scored after 6 days according to International Contact Dermatitis Research Group standards. Throughout the approximately 24-week study period, patients were also given weekly therapeutic DPC doses on the scalp. The mostly female patient cohort included alopecia areata with under or over 50% scalp involvement, alopecia totalis and alopecia universalis. The libraries were sequenced as a pool, and the TCR yield per sample differed mostly because of small variations in library volumes within the pool. Blood for TCR sequencing was provided by twenty-nine alopecia patients at one to four time points (pre-sensitization, 2, 6 and 24 weeks). Beyond this particular receptor, the publication reports: DPC sensitization did not change the number of TCRs with a frequency above 1 in 1000, and there was no evidence of changes in global repertoire structure. Because every patient had alopecia, a presumed autoimmune disease, the patients' immune response might differ from that of healthy individuals. A positive correlation was found between the number of PT1 expanded TCRs and patch test score, with significance reached at thresholds 8, 16 and 32 but not 4. Compared with pre-sensitization or healthy control sets, expanded TCRs formed significantly more large CDR3 similarity clusters, which is consistent with antigen-driven responses. After repeated subsampling, changes were observed in the strength of the expansion versus patch-test correlation and in the threshold at which the correlation became significant.

The library was made by RACE. The sequencing machine was a NextSeq 500. During library preparation, unique molecular identifiers were attached to individual cDNA molecules so that TCRs could be counted quantitatively and reproducibly. From each blood RNA sample, both TCR alpha and TCR beta chains were sequenced. Per the original workflow: The median number of TCRs per sample was approximately 98,000, ranging from 23,224 to 690,600. The Decombinator software suite was used to annotate V, J and CDR3 in the TCR reads. Every sample was subsampled to the same number of TCRs (28,000) for the PS versus PT1 abundance plots. TCRs were defined as expanded if absent before sensitization and observed at least eight times at the 2-week time point. TCRdb itself trimmed the public reads at Q25 with fastp, ran MiXCR and retained productive beta chains. Records with the same CDR3 protein are collapsed into one entry carrying the most frequent genes and DNA. The V and J calls reflect TCRdb's pipeline rather than the authors' work. In this sample the table shows a few hundred thousand distinct CDR3 sequences, about 6.9% of which occur a single time. Less than 6.5% of the sample rests with the top ten.

The time point label, as the study defines it: patch test 2, 6 weeks after DPC sensitization. The treatment or condition tag for this specimen amounts to: therapeutic diphenylcyclopropenone sensitization with weekly scalp DPC. At every patch-test visit, the blood draw took place before the patch test was put on. Patients were eligible if aged 18 to 70, diagnosed with alopecia and judged suitable for DPC therapy, and pregnant patients were excluded. Total RNA was extracted from unfractionated whole blood collected in Tempus Blood RNA tubes. The CDR3 starts with the cysteine, ends with the phenylalanine, and has 15 residues. Solely the CDR3 DNA is kept, with 45 bases framed from the first base. CDR1 is given as SGHTA and CDR2 as FQGNSA, both from the germline V gene. After removal of 5 bases from V and 7 bases from J, the junction retains 11 bases not matched to a gene. To note about this clonotype: Its antigen has not been determined. The record has no base qualities; no much larger clone is one base away.

The chain is made from TRBV7-2 and TRBJ1-5, and 7 bases in between align with TRBD1. Sequenced here: whole blood, sampled in connection with sensitization to the hapten diphenylcyclopropenone (DPC). The receptor comes from a woman aged 18-35 years with alopecia areata. Some clones in this sample may be carry-over from other donors' samples. The CDR3 in this case is CASSLRTGESQPQHF. The nucleotide sequence is TGTGCCAGCAGCCTAAGGACAGGAGAAAGCCAGCCCCAGCATTTT.